The 28 T cell receptor beta chains given below trace back to one sample, sequenced in a study of a mutant IDH1 vaccine in newly diagnosed glioma. The time point denotes: week 23, last vaccination. The investigators gave 300 ug of mutant IDH1 20-mer peptide in each vaccine dose, together with topical imiquimod. Their specific antigens are unknown. Only in-frame clones appear in the TCRdb table, and some are missing; sequencing was by immunoSEQ multiplex PCR. Altogether 60,000 or so clones are present, 80% to 90% being singletons, with the ten largest covering approximately 8.2%. Sequenced material: PBMCs, taken from a glioma patient whose treatment included an IDH1 peptide vaccine. These receptors came from a woman aged 40 to 50 with glioma. Some clones in this sample may be carry-over from other donors' samples.

The count of this clone is one. The gene calls are TRBV5-1 and TRBJ1-5, with 9 bases that match TRBD1. V shed 2 bases, J shed 7 bases, and the junction held 4 bases outside the gene matches. The CDR3 is 14 amino acids. Germline lookup yields CDR1 SGHRS and CDR2 YFSETQ. Here the CDR3 reads CASSFLGQGQPQHF. CDR3 coding DNA: TGCGCCAGCAGCTTCCTGGGACAGGGCCAGCCCCAGCATTTT.

This chain links TRBV9 with TRBJ2-3; 12 nucleotides agree with TRBD1. CDR3 size: 17 residues. Trimming removed 0 bases from V and 4 bases from J; junction bases left unmatched: 6. Germline-derived CDR1 and CDR2 are SGDLS and YYNGEE. The CDR3 is CASSVEGTGGSADTQYF. The DNA of the CDR3 is TGTGCCAGCAGCGTAGAAGGGACAGGGGGCAGCGCAGATACGCAGTATTTT.

The chain links TRBV29-1 to TRBJ2-1; D is tentatively TRBD1 or TRBD2 (7 bases each). The V gene lost 8 bases and the J gene lost 6 bases, with 17 bases spanning the gap. The CDR3 runs 13 residues. Germline assignment: CDR1 SQVTM and CDR2 ANQGSEA. The DNA for the CDR3 is TGCAGCCTTAGGGCAGGGGGGGTCAATGAGCAGTTCTTC. Its protein is CSLRAGGVNEQFF.

The chain is built from TRBV10-3 and TRBJ1-3; weak D call: TRBD1 (6 bases). From germline, CDR1 is ENHRY and CDR2 SYGVKD. Trimming pared 6 bases from V and 4 bases from J, leaving 13 bases between. There are 14 residues in the CDR3. The CDR3 DNA reads as TGTGCCATCAGGGGGACAATTCAGGGAAACACCATATATTTT. Its protein product is CAIRGTIQGNTIYF.

The CDR3 loop reads CASSLGLLAGGRETQYF. Written as DNA, the CDR3 is TGTGCCAGCAGCTTAGGCCTACTAGCGGGGGGTAGAGAGACCCAGTACTTC. The gene calls are TRBV7-8 and TRBJ2-5, with 12 bases matching TRBD2. Per germline, CDR1 SGHVS and CDR2 FQNEAQ. CDR3 length: 17 residues. Trimming removed 1 base from V and 4 bases from J; junction bases left unmatched: 7.

The chain joins TRBV4-1 to TRBJ1-4; TRBD1 matches at 7 bases. V trimming: 3 bases; J trimming: 6 bases; junction bases outside the gene matches: 7. This CDR3 is built from 15 residues. Germline-derived CDR1 and CDR2 are MGHRA and YSYEKL. DNA of the CDR3: TGCGCCAGCAGCCATCCCGGACAGGATTATGAAAAACTGTTTTTT. This codes for CASSHPGQDYEKLFF.

This clone has a single count. The chain's CDR3 is CASSLARGGRSGNTIYF. The CDR3 coding sequence is TGTGCCAGCAGCTTAGCTCGGGGCGGACGCTCTGGAAACACCATATATTTT. This rearrangement joins TRBV11-2 to TRBJ1-3; tentative D call: TRBD1 (5 bases). Germline V gene sequence: CDR1 SGHAT, CDR2 FQNNGV. Trimming cost V 1 base and J 0 bases, with 13 bases left between them. CDR3 length: 17 amino acids.

The chain joins TRBV5-1 to TRBJ1-1, with D possibly TRBD1 on 6 matching bases. Germline assignment: CDR1 SGHRS and CDR2 YFSETQ. CDR3 size: 15 residues. Trimming removed 4 bases at V and 0 bases at J, with 13 bases between. CDR3 DNA: TGCGCCAGCAGCACTGGACAGCTCATGAACACTGAAGCTTTCTTT. The encoded protein is CASSTGQLMNTEAFF.

The J gene is TRBJ1-2, the V gene TRBV2; no firm D call. The CDR3 is 14 residues long. Germline V CDR1 and CDR2: SNHLY, FYNNEI. V lost 2 bases and J 7 bases, leaving 14 bases between the germline ends. As DNA, the CDR3 is TGTGCCAGCAGTGAACCCTTCCGTGGCCCTGGCTACACCTTC. It codes for CASSEPFRGPGYTF. Complete variable domain (other parts from reference TRBV2 and TRBJ1-2): EPEVTQTPSHQVTQMGQEVILRCVPISNHLYFYWYRQILGQKVEFLVSFYNNEISEKSEIFDDQFSVERPDGSNFTLKIRSTKLEDSAMYFCASSEPFRGPGYTFGSGTRLTVV.

The V gene is TRBV19, the J gene TRBJ1-1; D gene unclear. V gave up 5 bases and J gave up 0 bases, with 10 bases separating them. The CDR3 covers 14 residues. The germline V gene encodes CDR1 LNHDA and CDR2 SQIVND (reference sequence). Here the CDR3 DNA reads TGTGCCAGTAGTCAACAACAGCTGAACACTGAAGCTTTCTTT. The encoded protein is CASSQQQLNTEAFF. Drawing the rest from reference TRBV19 and TRBJ1-1, the complete variable domain is DGGITQSPKYLFRKEGQNVTLSCEQNLNHDAMYWYRQDPGQGLRLIYYSQIVNDFQKGDIAEGYSVSREKKESFPLTVTSAQKNPTAFYLCASSQQQLNTEAFFGQGTRLTVV.

In its sample, this clone was seen a few times. The chain employs TRBV5-4 and TRBJ1-2, with D possibly matching TRBD1 (6 bases). V was shortened by 5 bases and J by 5 bases, with 16 bases between the two germline ends. CDR3 length: 14 amino acids. Germline loops: CDR1 SGHNT, CDR2 YYREEE (reference sequence). The CDR3 coding sequence is TGTGCCAGCAGACCGGACAGCCCTGGGTATGGCTACACCTTC. Translation gives CASRPDSPGYGYTF.

This rearrangement joins TRBV5-1 to TRBJ2-1; 7 bases line up with TRBD1. J lost 1 base, V lost 0 bases, and 1 base had no gene match. Germline V gene data show CDR1 as SGHRS and CDR2 as YFSETQ. The CDR3 extends over 15 amino acids. The CDR3 here is CASSLEQGSYNEQFF. CDR3 nucleotide sequence: TGCGCCAGCAGCTTGGAACAGGGGTCCTACAATGAGCAGTTCTTC.

The chain links TRBV5-1 to TRBJ1-2; D may be TRBD1 (5 bases). Germline assignment: CDR1 SGHRS and CDR2 YFSETQ. This CDR3 has 13 amino acids. With 2 bases removed from V and 8 bases from J, the gap between germline ends came to 13 bases. CDR3 nucleotides: TGCGCCAGCAGCTTCGGGCAGGGCCCCGGCTACACCTTC. Protein sequence: CASSFGQGPGYTF.

This clone showed up just a few times. The chain has TRBV28 and TRBJ1-4; D not resolved. CDR1 and CDR2 (germline): MDHEN, SYDVKM. V dropped 3 bases and J dropped 0 bases, with 8 bases sitting between them. CDR3 length equals 15 residues. This CDR3 reads CASSFWASTNEKLFF. In DNA, the CDR3 is TGTGCCAGCAGTTTTTGGGCCTCAACTAATGAAAAACTGTTTTTT.

This chain uses TRBV4-3 with TRBJ1-1; perhaps TRBD1 as D (5 bases). V gave up 0 bases and J gave up 11 bases, with 13 bases separating them. This CDR3 has 13 residues. CDR1 and CDR2 (germline): LGHNA, YSLEER. The CDR3: CASSQDWAGRAFF. In DNA form, the CDR3 reads TGCGCCAGCAGCCAAGATTGGGCGGGGCGGGCTTTCTTT.

V and J are TRBV27 and TRBJ1-2; D perhaps matches TRBD1 (5 bases). V dropped 3 bases and J dropped 7 bases, with 15 bases sitting between them. CDR1 is MNHEY, CDR2 SMNVEV, per germline (reference sequence). CDR3 length: 14 residues. The CDR3 sequence is CASSLISYGAGYTF. For the CDR3, the DNA is TGTGCCAGCAGTTTGATCTCTTACGGGGCTGGCTACACCTTC.

V usage is TRBV9 and J usage is TRBJ2-5; TRBD2 is a possible D gene (6 bases). Germline V lookup: CDR1 SGDLS, CDR2 YYNGEE. The CDR3 contains 14 residues. V was pared by 2 bases and J by 2 bases, with 10 bases between. CDR3 DNA sequence: TGTGCCAGCAGCGTGGGGGGTCTACAAGAGACCCAGTACTTC. It specifies CASSVGGLQETQYF.

This clone turned up a few times. V is TRBV30 and J is TRBJ1-4; D is uncertain. The CDR3 spans 16 residues. V was trimmed by 1 base and J by 0 bases, leaving 12 bases between them. CDR1 is GTSNPN and CDR2 is SVGIG in the germline V gene (reference sequence). The chain's CDR3 is CAWSGLVGATNEKLFF. Written as DNA, the CDR3 is TGTGCCTGGAGTGGGTTAGTTGGCGCAACTAATGAAAAACTGTTTTTT. The variable domain in full, completed from reference TRBV30 and TRBJ1-4, reads SQTIHQWPATLVQPVGSPLSLECTVEGTSNPNLYWYRQAAGRGLQLLFYSVGIGQISSEVPQNLSASRPQDRQFILSSKKLLLSDSGFYLCAWSGLVGATNEKLFFGSGTQLSVL.

This rearrangement joins TRBV15 to TRBJ2-1; a weak D match, TRBD1 (6 bases). Germline assignment: CDR1 LNHNV and CDR2 YYDKDF (reference sequence). The CDR3 consists of 16 residues. The ends were cut back, 0 bases at V and 9 bases at J, with 18 bases in the middle. The CDR3 reads CATSRDRGTGSTEQFF. The CDR3 DNA follows: TGTGCCACCAGCAGAGATAGAGGAACAGGGTCCACTGAGCAGTTCTTC. Full variable domain (missing parts from reference TRBV15 and TRBJ2-1): DAMVIQNPRYQVTQFGKPVTLSCSQTLNHNVMYWYQQKSSQAPKLLFHYYDKDFNNEADTPDNFQSRRPNTSFCFLDIRSPGLGDTAMYLCATSRDRGTGSTEQFFGPGTRLTVL.

This clone has just one count. The CDR3 nucleotides are TGTGCCAGCAGTTTGTGGGGACGCGGAAGCTCACCCCTCCACTTT. Its protein product is CASSLWGRGSSPLHF. This sequence joins TRBV27 and TRBJ1-6; TRBD1 might be the D (5 bases). In germline, CDR1 is MNHEY, CDR2 SMNVEV (reference sequence). The CDR3 is made up of 15 amino acids. The germline V and J ends were trimmed by 3 bases and 10 bases, with 16 bases remaining between them.

This clone was detected only a few times. This chain links TRBV5-1 with TRBJ2-3; weak D call: TRBD2 (6 bases). The CDR3 covers 14 residues. Germline V CDR1 and CDR2: SGHRS, YFSETQ. The V and J ends lost 4 bases and 0 bases respectively, with 9 bases between them. The CDR3 DNA reads as TGCGCCAGCAGCAGCCTAGCGAGCACAGATACGCAGTATTTT. It specifies CASSSLASTDTQYF.

The chain uses TRBV2 and TRBJ1-5; the D is unclear. Germline V gene sequence: CDR1 SNHLY, CDR2 FYNNEI. CDR3 size: 15 residues. The V and J ends lost 2 bases and 1 base respectively, with 9 bases between them. The CDR3 here is CASSESRRSNQPQHF. The CDR3 bases are TGTGCCAGCAGTGAATCGCGGCGGAGCAATCAGCCCCAGCATTTT. Full variable domain (remainder filled in from reference TRBV2 and TRBJ1-5): EPEVTQTPSHQVTQMGQEVILRCVPISNHLYFYWYRQILGQKVEFLVSFYNNEISEKSEIFDDQFSVERPDGSNFTLKIRSTKLEDSAMYFCASSESRRSNQPQHFGDGTRLSIL.

V gene TRBV5-1 combines with J gene TRBJ1-6; 8 positions match TRBD1. The CDR3 runs to 15 residues. V shed 3 bases and J 5 bases; nucleotides not matched to a gene: 4. Looked up from germline, CDR1 is SGHRS and CDR2 is YFSETQ. The CDR3 is CASSSPTGDNSPLHF. Here the CDR3 DNA reads TGCGCCAGCAGCTCCCCGACAGGGGATAATTCACCCCTCCACTTT.

The chain couples TRBV29-1 to TRBJ2-2; a possible D gene is TRBD2 (7 bases). V shed 4 bases and J shed 1 base, with 13 bases lying between them. Germline assignment: CDR1 SQVTM and CDR2 ANQGSEA. The CDR3 contains 15 residues. In DNA form, the CDR3 reads TGCAGCGTTGGGGGGGGACATCAGAACACCGGGGAGCTGTTTTTT. Amino acids: CSVGGGHQNTGELFF.

V usage is TRBV7-3 and J usage is TRBJ1-1; no clear D. V was pared by 0 bases and J by 8 bases, with 16 bases between. The CDR3 sequence is 15 residues long. From germline, CDR1 is SGHTA and CDR2 FQGTGA. The CDR3 loop is CASSLTPAGFSEAFF. CDR3 nucleotides: TGTGCCAGCAGCTTAACGCCTGCAGGTTTTTCGGAAGCTTTCTTT.

This clone turned up a few times. This rearrangement joins TRBV5-4 to TRBJ1-1, with 7 bases that match TRBD1. The V gene end was trimmed by 4 bases and the J gene end by 4 bases; junction bases not matched to a gene: 7. This CDR3 is 14 amino acids long. The germline gives CDR1 SGHNT, CDR2 YYREEE (reference sequence). CDR3 DNA: TGTGCCAGCAGCCAAGCCAGGGGGTTCACTGAAGCTTTCTTT. It is translated as CASSQARGFTEAFF.

The V and J genes are TRBV11-2 and TRBJ1-2; TRBD1 might be the D (5 bases). The CDR3 covers 14 residues. Trimming stripped 5 bases from V and 8 bases from J, with 18 bases between. The germline V gene has CDR1 SGHAT and CDR2 FQNNGV. The CDR3 loop is CASSPGLGGWGYTF. CDR3 bases: TGTGCCAGCAGCCCCGGACTGGGGGGTTGGGGCTACACCTTC.

The chain couples TRBV10-2 to TRBJ2-1, with unresolved D. Germline V gene data show CDR1 as WSHSY and CDR2 as SAAADI. The CDR3 covers 14 residues. V was clipped by 5 bases and J by 5 bases, with 13 bases between them. The DNA of the CDR3 is TGCGCCAGCAGTTCGACTCTCCCCCACAATGAGCAGTTCTTC. It translates to CASSSTLPHNEQFF.